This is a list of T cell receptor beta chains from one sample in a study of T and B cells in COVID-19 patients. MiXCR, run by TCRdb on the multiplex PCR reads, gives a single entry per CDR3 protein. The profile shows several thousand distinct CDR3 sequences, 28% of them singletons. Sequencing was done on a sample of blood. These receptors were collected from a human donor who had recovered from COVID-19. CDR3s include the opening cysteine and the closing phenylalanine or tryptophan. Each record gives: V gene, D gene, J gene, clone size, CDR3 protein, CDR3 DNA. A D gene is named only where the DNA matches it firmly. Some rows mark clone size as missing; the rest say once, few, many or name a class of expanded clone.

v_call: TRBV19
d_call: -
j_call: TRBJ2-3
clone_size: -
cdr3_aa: CASSQAGGAGTQYF
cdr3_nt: TGTGCCAGTAGTCAAGCCGGGGGAGCTGGTACGCAGTATTTT

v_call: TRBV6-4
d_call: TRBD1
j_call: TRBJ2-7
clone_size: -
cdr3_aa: CASSNKDRVGPYEQYF
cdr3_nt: TGTGCCAGCTCTAACAAAGACAGGGTAGGCCCCTACGAGCAGTACTTC

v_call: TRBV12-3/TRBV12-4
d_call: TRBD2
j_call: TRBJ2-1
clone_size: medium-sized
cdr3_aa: CASQTGTSGTYNEQFF
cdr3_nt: TGTGCCAGCCAAACCGGGACTAGCGGAACATACAATGAGCAGTTCTTC

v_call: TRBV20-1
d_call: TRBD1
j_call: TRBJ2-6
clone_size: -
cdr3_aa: CSAQGQRRSGANVLTF
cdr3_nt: TGCAGTGCCCAGGGACAGAGACGCTCTGGGGCCAACGTCCTGACTTTC

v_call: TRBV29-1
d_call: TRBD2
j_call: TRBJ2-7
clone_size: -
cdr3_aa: CSVEEEAGSSYEQYF
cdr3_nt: TGCAGCGTTGAAGAGGAAGCGGGAAGCTCCTACGAGCAGTACTTC

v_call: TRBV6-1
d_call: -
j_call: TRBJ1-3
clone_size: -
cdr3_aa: CASSDGASGNTIYF
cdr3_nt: TGTGCCAGCAGTGACGGGGCATCTGGAAACACCATATATTTT

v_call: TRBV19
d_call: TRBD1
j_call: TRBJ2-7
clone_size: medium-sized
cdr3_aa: CASSDQGDEQYF
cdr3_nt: TGTGCCAGTAGCGACCAGGGGGACGAGCAGTACTTC

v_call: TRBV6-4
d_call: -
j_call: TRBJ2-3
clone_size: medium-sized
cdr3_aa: CASSDGAGSTDTQYF
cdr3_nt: TGTGCCAGCAGTGACGGGGCGGGGAGCACAGATACGCAGTATTTT

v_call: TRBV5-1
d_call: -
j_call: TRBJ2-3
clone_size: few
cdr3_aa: CASSLATDTQYF
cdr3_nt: TGCGCCAGCAGCTTGGCCACAGATACGCAGTATTTT

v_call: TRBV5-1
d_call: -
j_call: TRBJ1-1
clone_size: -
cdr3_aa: CASSLAGWVDTEAFF
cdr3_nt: TGCGCCAGCAGCTTGGCCGGATGGGTGGACACTGAAGCTTTCTTT

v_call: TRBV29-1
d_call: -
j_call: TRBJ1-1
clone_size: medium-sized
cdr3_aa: CSVKQGGWTEAFF
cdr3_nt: TGCAGCGTTAAACAGGGTGGGTGGACTGAAGCTTTCTTT

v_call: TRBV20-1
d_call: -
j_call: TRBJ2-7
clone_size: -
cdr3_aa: CSARDFGRGEVHEQYF
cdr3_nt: TGCAGTGCTAGAGATTTCGGCCGAGGGGAGGTCCACGAGCAGTACTTC

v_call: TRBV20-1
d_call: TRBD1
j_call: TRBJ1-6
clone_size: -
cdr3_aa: CSARGQGESSPLHF
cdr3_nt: TGCAGTGCTAGGGGACAGGGGGAGAGTTCACCCCTCCACTTT

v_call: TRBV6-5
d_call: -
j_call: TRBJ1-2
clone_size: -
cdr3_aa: CASSYGDRSGGYTF
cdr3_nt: TGTGCCAGCAGTTACGGTGACCGAAGCGGCGGCTACACCTTC

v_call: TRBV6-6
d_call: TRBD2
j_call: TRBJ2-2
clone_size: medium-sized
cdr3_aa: CASSLTSGGAGGELFF
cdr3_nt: TGTGCCAGCAGCCTCACTAGCGGGGGGGCCGGCGGGGAGCTGTTTTTT

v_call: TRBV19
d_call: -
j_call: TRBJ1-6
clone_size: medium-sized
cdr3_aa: CASSVSLADNSPLHF
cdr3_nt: TGTGCCAGTAGCGTCAGCTTGGCGGATAATTCACCCCTCCACTTT

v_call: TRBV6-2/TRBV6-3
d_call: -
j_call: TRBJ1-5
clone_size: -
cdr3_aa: CASSYRWGLNSNQPQHF
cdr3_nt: TGTGCCAGCAGTTATCGGTGGGGGCTGAATAGCAATCAGCCCCAGCATTTT

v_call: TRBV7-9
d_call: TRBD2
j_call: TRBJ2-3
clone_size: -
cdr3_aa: CASSQGSSGATDTQYF
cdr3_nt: TGTGCCAGCAGCCAGGGGTCTAGCGGGGCCACAGATACGCAGTATTTT

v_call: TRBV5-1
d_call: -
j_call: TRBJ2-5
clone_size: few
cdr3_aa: CASSYDSQETQYF
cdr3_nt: TGCGCCAGCAGCTACGACTCGCAAGAGACCCAGTACTTC

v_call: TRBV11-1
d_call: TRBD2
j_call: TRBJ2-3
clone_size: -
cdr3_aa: CARVGASGLADTQYF
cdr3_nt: TGTGCCAGGGTTGGGGCTAGCGGGTTAGCAGATACGCAGTATTTT

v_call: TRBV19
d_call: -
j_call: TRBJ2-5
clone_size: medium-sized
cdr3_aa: CASIGGSVETQYF
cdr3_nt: TGTGCCAGTATAGGAGGGAGTGTAGAGACCCAGTACTTC

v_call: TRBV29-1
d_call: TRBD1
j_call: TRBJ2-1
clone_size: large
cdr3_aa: CSAKGTGDYNEQFF
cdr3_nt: TGCAGCGCTAAAGGGACAGGTGATTACAATGAGCAGTTCTTC

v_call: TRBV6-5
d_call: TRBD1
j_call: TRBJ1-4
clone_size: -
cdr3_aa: CASSLDRRNEKLFF
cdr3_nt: TGTGCCAGCAGCTTGGACAGGAGAAATGAAAAACTGTTTTTT

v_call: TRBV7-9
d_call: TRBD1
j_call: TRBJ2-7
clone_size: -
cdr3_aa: CASSSDRVVTYEQYF
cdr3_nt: TGTGCCAGCAGCTCGGACAGGGTAGTAACCTACGAGCAGTACTTC

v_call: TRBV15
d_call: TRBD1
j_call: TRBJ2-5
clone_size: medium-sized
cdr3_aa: CATSRGTDFPIQYF
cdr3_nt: TGTGCCACCAGCAGGGGGACAGACTTCCCAATCCAGTACTTC